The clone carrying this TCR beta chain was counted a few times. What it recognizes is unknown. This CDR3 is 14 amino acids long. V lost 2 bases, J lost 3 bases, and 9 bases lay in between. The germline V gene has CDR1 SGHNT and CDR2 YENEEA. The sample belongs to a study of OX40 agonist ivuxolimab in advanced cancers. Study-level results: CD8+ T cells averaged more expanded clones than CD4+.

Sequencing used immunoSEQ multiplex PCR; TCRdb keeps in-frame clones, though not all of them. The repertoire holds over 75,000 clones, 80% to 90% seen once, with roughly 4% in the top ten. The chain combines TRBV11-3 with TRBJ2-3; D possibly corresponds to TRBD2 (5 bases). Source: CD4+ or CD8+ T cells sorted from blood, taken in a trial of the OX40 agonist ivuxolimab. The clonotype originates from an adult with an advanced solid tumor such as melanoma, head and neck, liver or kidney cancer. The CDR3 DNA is TGTGCCAGCAGCTTATTCCGGGATACAGATACGCAGTATTTT. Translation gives CASSLFRDTDTQYF.